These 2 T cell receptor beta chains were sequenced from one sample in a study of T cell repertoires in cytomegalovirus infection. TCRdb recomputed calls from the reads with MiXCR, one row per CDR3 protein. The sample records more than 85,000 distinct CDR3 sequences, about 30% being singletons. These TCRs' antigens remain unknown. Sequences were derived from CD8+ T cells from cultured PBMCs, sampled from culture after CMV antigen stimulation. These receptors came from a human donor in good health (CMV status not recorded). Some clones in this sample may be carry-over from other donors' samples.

The CDR3 DNA reads TGTGCCAGCAGCGATGGGGGACAGGGAGAGACTGAAGCTTTCTTT. Amino acids: CASSDGGQGETEAFF. The gene calls are TRBV7-9 and TRBJ1-1; TRBD1 matches at 9 bases. The junction had 9 bases not matched to a gene; V was cut back by 5 bases and J by 5 bases. The CDR3 is 15 amino acids. CDR1 is SEHNR, CDR2 FQNEAQ, per germline (reference sequence).

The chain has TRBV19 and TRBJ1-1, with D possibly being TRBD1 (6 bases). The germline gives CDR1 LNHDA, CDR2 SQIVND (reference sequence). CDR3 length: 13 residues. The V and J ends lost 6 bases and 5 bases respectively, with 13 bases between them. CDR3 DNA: TGTGCCAGTAGCAACAGGGTTGCTACTGAAGCTTTCTTT. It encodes CASSNRVATEAFF.